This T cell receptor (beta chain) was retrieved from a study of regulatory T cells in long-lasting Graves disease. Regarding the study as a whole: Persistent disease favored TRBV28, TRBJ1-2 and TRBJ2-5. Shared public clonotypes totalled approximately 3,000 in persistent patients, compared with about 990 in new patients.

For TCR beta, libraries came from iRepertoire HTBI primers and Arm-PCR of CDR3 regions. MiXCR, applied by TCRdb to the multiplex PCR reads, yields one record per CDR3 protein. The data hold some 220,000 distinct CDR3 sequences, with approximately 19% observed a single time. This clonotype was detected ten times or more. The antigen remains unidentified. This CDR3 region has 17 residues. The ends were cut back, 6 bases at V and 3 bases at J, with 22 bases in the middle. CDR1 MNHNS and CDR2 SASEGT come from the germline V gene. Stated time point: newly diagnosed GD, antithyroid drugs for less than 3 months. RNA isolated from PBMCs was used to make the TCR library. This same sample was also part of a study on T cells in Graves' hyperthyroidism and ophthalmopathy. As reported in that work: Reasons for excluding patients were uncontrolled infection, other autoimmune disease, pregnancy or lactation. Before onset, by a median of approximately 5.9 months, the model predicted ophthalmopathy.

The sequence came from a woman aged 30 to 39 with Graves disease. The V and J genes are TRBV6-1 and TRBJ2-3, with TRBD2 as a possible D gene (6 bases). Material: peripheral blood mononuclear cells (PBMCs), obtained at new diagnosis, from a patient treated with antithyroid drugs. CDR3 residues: CASSRLGVKEGTDTQYF. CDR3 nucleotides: TGTGCCAGCAGCCGCCTAGGAGTAAAGGAGGGAACAGATACGCAGTATTTT.